The 20 T cell receptor beta chains below come from one sample, sequenced in a study of blood T cells in healthy people across ages. The authors ran a second PCR of about 7 to 11 cycles using a sample-barcoded 5' primer and a J-beta primer mix. TCRdb recomputed calls from the 5' RACE reads with MiXCR, one row per CDR3 protein. The sample holds roughly 900,000 distinct CDR3 sequences, around 28% seen once. The specimen sequenced was blood. All receptors come from a woman of 80 years or more in good health.

Many counts were recorded for this clonotype. The chain has TRBV3-1 and TRBJ1-2; D gene ambiguous. Trimming stripped 8 bases from V and 0 bases from J, with 7 bases between. Germline V CDR1 and CDR2: LGHDT, YNNKEL (reference sequence). The CDR3 is 12 amino acids. CDR3 nucleotide sequence: TGTGCCAGCGGGCTGACTAACTATGGCTACACCTTC. The encoded protein is CASGLTNYGYTF. Combining the CDR3 with reference TRBV3-1 and TRBJ1-2 gives the whole variable domain DTAVSQTPKYLVTQMGNDKSIKCEQNLGHDTMYWYKQDSKKFLKIMFSYNNKELIINETVPNRFSPKSPDKAHLNLHINSLELGDSAVYFCASGLTNYGYTFGSGTRLTVV.

This clonotype was seen at least ten times. CDR3 region: CSARIPPEQYF. The CDR3 DNA reads TGCAGTGCTAGAATTCCCCCCGAGCAGTACTTC. The rearrangement uses TRBV20-1 and TRBJ2-7; D remains unclear. V was clipped by 2 bases and J by 6 bases, with 8 bases between them. Germline assignment: CDR1 DFQATT and CDR2 SNEGSKA (reference sequence). The CDR3 runs 11 residues.

A few counts support this clonotype. The rearrangement uses TRBV10-3 and TRBJ1-1; TRBD1 matches at 10 bases. This CDR3 is 13 amino acids long. Germline CDR1 ENHRY, CDR2 SYGVKD. V lost 7 bases and J lost 3; bases outside the gene matches: 2. The CDR3 here is CAIKGTGDTEAFF. The CDR3 DNA reads TGTGCCATCAAGGGGACAGGGGACACTGAAGCTTTCTTT.

This clonotype was detected only a few times. At one end, the junction sequence differs from germline, possibly due to a read error. The gene calls are TRBV18 and TRBJ2-5; D remains ambiguous. The CDR3 runs 15 residues. Per germline, CDR1 KGHSH and CDR2 LQKENI. CDR3 in DNA: TGTACCAGCTCACCCCCGGCAGGCTACCAAGAGACCCAGTACTTC. Amino acids: CTSSPPAGYQETQYF.

The chain links TRBV20-1 to TRBJ2-4; TRBD2 agrees at 10 bases. Matching the DNA end better, TRBJ2-7 makes the J call doubtful. The length of the CDR3 is 18 residues. Germline V gives CDR1 DFQATT, CDR2 SNEGSKA (reference sequence). In DNA, the CDR3 is TGCAGTGCTAGAGATCATGGTAGCGGGGGGTATACCTCCTACGAGCAGTACGTC. It is translated as CSARDHGSGGYTSYEQYV.

This clonotype has ten or more counts. The junction does not match germline at one end; this may be a read error. The CDR3 here is CASSLAAGGYTF. CDR3 in DNA: TGTGCCAGCAGCCTAGCGGCGGGAGGCTACACCTTC. The chain carries TRBV7-9 and TRBJ1-2; no firm D call. The CDR3 has 12 amino acids. Per germline, CDR1 SEHNR and CDR2 FQNEAQ (reference sequence).

The chain recombines TRBV6-2 or TRBV6-3 with TRBJ1-1; TRBD1 matches 7 bases. The trim removed 6 bases at V and 2 bases at J, leaving 3 bases unmatched. Germline V gene lookup returns CDR1 MNHEY and CDR2 SVGEGT. The CDR3 totals 13 residues. The CDR3 loop reads CASRRDSNTEAFF. The CDR3 DNA is TGTGCCAGCAGGAGGGACAGCAACACTGAAGCTTTCTTT.

This clonotype was observed at least ten times. The rearrangement joins TRBV4-3 to TRBJ2-1, with D perhaps TRBD1 (6 bases). This CDR3 is 16 amino acids long. Germline values: CDR1 LGHNA, CDR2 YSLEER. The V and J ends lost 0 bases and 4 bases respectively, with 13 bases between them. In DNA, the CDR3 is TGCGCCAGCAGCCAAGATCTGGGGGCCCCTTACAATGAGCAGTTCTTC. It encodes CASSQDLGAPYNEQFF.

The sample holds many counts of this clonotype. This chain links TRBV7-2 with TRBJ2-1; 10 positions match TRBD2. V shed 3 bases and J 6 bases; nucleotides not matched to a gene: 8. Germline V lookup: CDR1 SGHTA, CDR2 FQGNSA. There are 16 residues in the CDR3. CDR3 in amino acids: CASSLQAGGRGNEQFF. The CDR3 nucleotides are TGTGCCAGCAGCTTGCAAGCGGGGGGGCGGGGCAATGAGCAGTTCTTC.

A few counts support this clonotype. V and J are TRBV30 and TRBJ1-2; D is ambiguous. The CDR3 contains 13 residues. Trimming removed 5 bases from V and 6 bases from J, with 16 bases in between. Germline CDR1 and CDR2: GTSNPN and SVGIG (reference sequence). The CDR3 DNA reads TGTGCCTGGTCCATAGGGAGGGCTCATGGCTACACCTTC. It specifies CAWSIGRAHGYTF.

There are many counts of this clonotype. The V call is TRBV24-1, the J call TRBJ2-7, with D possibly being TRBD1 (5 bases). CDR3 length equals 16 residues. V was cut by 7 bases and J by 4 bases, with 22 bases left in between. Looked up from germline, CDR1 is KGHDR and CDR2 is SFDVKD. CDR3: CATRIYRFPIQYEQYF. The CDR3 DNA follows: TGTGCCACCAGAATTTACAGGTTTCCAATCCAGTACGAGCAGTACTTC.

The rearrangement joins TRBV20-1 to TRBJ2-1; D gene ambiguous. Germline CDR1 is DFQATT and CDR2 is SNEGSKA (reference sequence). The V gene lost 7 bases and the J gene lost 5 bases, with 21 bases spanning the gap. The CDR3 is 15 amino acids. CDR3 residues: CSVTARAANHNEQFF. As DNA, the CDR3 is TGCAGTGTCACCGCCCGGGCAGCCAACCACAATGAGCAGTTCTTC.

This clonotype was observed a handful of times. The gene calls are TRBV20-1 and TRBJ1-1; D is ambiguous. The CDR3 is 14 amino acids. In germline, CDR1 is DFQATT, CDR2 SNEGSKA (reference sequence). V was pared by 0 bases and J by 4 bases, with 12 bases between. The chain's CDR3 is CSARDRGKGTEAFF. The CDR3, as DNA: TGCAGTGCTAGAGATCGAGGGAAAGGCACTGAAGCTTTCTTT.

This clonotype was found many times. The chain links TRBV11-2 to TRBJ2-1; 8 bases align to TRBD2. The V gene end was trimmed by 5 bases and the J gene end by 8 bases; junction bases not matched to a gene: 17. Per the germline V gene, CDR1 is SGHAT and CDR2 is FQNNGV. The CDR3 is made up of 17 amino acids. The CDR3 bases are TGTGCCAGCAGCCCCCGAATGGTCCGGGGGGGCTGGGATGAGCAGTTCTTC. This translates into CASSPRMVRGGWDEQFF. Together with reference TRBV11-2 and TRBJ2-1, the CDR3 gives the full variable domain: EAGVAQSPRYKIIEKRQSVAFWCNPISGHATLYWYQQILGQGPKLLIQFQNNGVVDDSQLPKDRFSAERLKGVDSTLKIQPAKLEDSAVYLCASSPRMVRGGWDEQFFGPGTRLTVL.

The chain joins TRBV18 to TRBJ2-2; the D call may be TRBD1 or TRBD2 (5 bases each). In germline, CDR1 is KGHSH, CDR2 LQKENI. The CDR3 extends over 16 amino acids. The V end lost 2 bases, the J end lost 2 bases, and 12 bases lay between the germline ends. For the CDR3, the DNA is TGTGCCAGCTCACCAAGGCGAGGGGTCAACACCGGGGAGCTGTTTTTT. This codes for CASSPRRGVNTGELFF.

This clonotype occurred many times. This may come from a read error, since a much larger clone is one base off. The CDR3: CSVDVNNSREKRFF. The CDR3 region has the DNA TGCAGCGTTGATGTCAATAACTCTCGCGAAAAACGGTTTTTT. The rearrangement joins TRBV29-1 to TRBJ1-4; D ambiguous. The CDR3 runs to 14 residues. CDR1 is SQVTM, CDR2 ANQGSEA, per germline.

The chain has TRBV20-1 and TRBJ2-4; D remains unclear. The CDR3 is made up of 11 amino acids. V shed 3 bases and J shed 13 bases, with 13 bases lying between them. CDR1 and CDR2 from the germline V gene are DFQATT and SNEGSKA (reference sequence). DNA of the CDR3: TGCAGTGCTAGGCCCATCTACGGGCAGTACTTC. Encoded protein: CSARPIYGQYF.

This chain links TRBV7-6 with TRBJ2-1; D unclear. Per germline, CDR1 SGHVS and CDR2 FNYEAQ. CDR3 size: 14 residues. V was cut by 11 bases and J by 6 bases, with 20 bases left in between. CDR3 coding DNA: TGTGCCTCGATCGACTTCCGGAAGACCAATGAGCAGTTCTTC. Translating gives CASIDFRKTNEQFF.

The gene calls are TRBV6-1 and TRBJ1-1, with D unresolved. Between the trimmed V and J ends, which lost 2 bases and 0 bases, there was a span of 10 bases. Looked up from germline, CDR1 is MNHNS and CDR2 is SASEGT. There are 15 residues in the CDR3. The CDR3 sequence is CASSELVRLNTEAFF. CDR3 DNA: TGTGCCAGCAGTGAATTAGTCAGATTGAACACTGAAGCTTTCTTT.

This chain connects TRBV7-2 to TRBJ1-2; D gene ambiguous. The V gene's germline CDR1 is SGHTA and CDR2 FQGNSA. The germline V and J ends were trimmed by 1 base and 2 bases, with 8 bases remaining between them. The CDR3 runs to 14 residues. The CDR3 is CASSLGARNYGYTF. The CDR3 DNA sequence: TGTGCCAGCAGCTTAGGGGCCAGGAACTATGGCTACACCTTC.